A selection of T cell receptor beta chains follows, all from one sample in a study of T-cell reconstitution after alpha-beta-depleted transplantation in children. TCRdb redid the calling of the PCR reads with MiXCR, one entry per CDR3 protein. Of around 670,000 distinct CDR3 sequences in the sample, around 13% were seen once. Source: PBMCs, taken before TCRalphabeta/CD19-depleted stem cell transplant. Receptors were obtained from a girl aged 2 to 10 with congenital amegakaryocytic thrombocytopenia, due to receive a stem cell transplant. Each CDR3 is given without its conserved first and last residue.

J gene	V gene	CDR3 protein
TRBJ1-4	TRBV12-3/TRBV12-4	ASSFGGVEKLF
TRBJ2-7	TRBV5-1	ASSVTSGSNSYEQY
TRBJ2-2	TRBV6-1	ASSPDGYYTGELF
TRBJ1-2	TRBV6-1	ASSRDSNYGYT
TRBJ2-1	TRBV20-1	SARDRLAAWYNEQF
TRBJ2-1	TRBV20-1	SAVAGGISNEQF
TRBJ2-3	TRBV5-1	ASSSGRGPDTQY
TRBJ2-1	TRBV30	AWGMTGGFAEQF
TRBJ2-7	TRBV2	ASRVGGDEQY
TRBJ2-5	TRBV2	ASSLLLFEETQY
TRBJ2-2	TRBV15	ATSREPVGGENTGELF
TRBJ2-5	TRBV20-1	SARDWRLSGLGETQY
TRBJ2-7	TRBV7-8	ASSAPGDSFYEQY
TRBJ2-1	TRBV14	ASSQWGLAGENEQF
TRBJ2-2	TRBV30	AWSVVGGIQGPAGELF
TRBJ2-6	TRBV5-1	ASSPLTSGIHRGSGANVLT
TRBJ2-7	TRBV3-1	ASSHSTGSSYEQY
TRBJ2-1	TRBV19	ASSWLAGVDEQF
TRBJ1-1	TRBV6-1	ASSDQGWGTEAF
TRBJ2-7	TRBV28	ASKTVPVDEQY
TRBJ2-7	TRBV5-1	ASSLGSQGSEQY
TRBJ2-2	TRBV5-1	ASSEGTGNTGELF
TRBJ2-5	TRBV30	AWSPQASWGETQY
TRBJ2-3	TRBV20-1	SASQGSDTQY
TRBJ2-1	TRBV29-1	SQREEGYNEQF
TRBJ2-2	TRBV9	ASSALRTGKTSGSNGELF
TRBJ2-7	TRBV7-9	ASSSGLAGTKQY
TRBJ2-7	TRBV28	ASRGSVLLEQY
TRBJ2-7	TRBV11-1	ASSAPTGTTTEHSYEQY
TRBJ2-7	TRBV5-1	ASSLGSLPPEQY
TRBJ2-7	TRBV20-1	SARETSGNSYEQY
TRBJ2-1	TRBV11-3	ASSQGTGRYNEQF
TRBJ2-2	TRBV7-2	ASSLSKASGGELF
TRBJ2-7	TRBV7-9	ASSWPGQPYEQY
TRBJ2-3	TRBV12-3/TRBV12-4	ASSPWGATDTQY
TRBJ2-5	TRBV5-6	ASTTGRLDFTETQY
TRBJ2-7	TRBV5-1	ASSGGVRSSYEQY
TRBJ1-2	TRBV5-1	ASSVDSSYGYT
TRBJ2-2	TRBV20-1	SAVAGGPNTGELF
TRBJ1-1	TRBV28	ASSNTGGRMNTEAF
TRBJ2-1	TRBV5-1	ASSLGGREAVYEQF
TRBJ2-7	TRBV3-1	ASSQSTTYEQY
TRBJ2-7	TRBV7-6	ASSLGSPTTQY
TRBJ1-5	TRBV6-5	ASSNRGLWPQH
TRBJ2-2	TRBV20-1	SAREAGNTGELF
TRBJ2-7	TRBV14	ASSQGGSTLWYEQY
TRBJ1-2	TRBV5-1	ASSFEATNYGYT
TRBJ2-1	TRBV11-1	ASSLPAKNEQF
TRBJ2-7	TRBV11-2	ASSLGVGGHSYGQY
TRBJ2-2	TRBV29-1	SVGTFNTGELF
TRBJ2-1	TRBV4-2	ASSQNSAHSSSYNEQF
TRBJ2-1	TRBV29-1	SVDQSWSSYNEQF
TRBJ1-5	TRBV18	ASSPGDIRLNQPQH